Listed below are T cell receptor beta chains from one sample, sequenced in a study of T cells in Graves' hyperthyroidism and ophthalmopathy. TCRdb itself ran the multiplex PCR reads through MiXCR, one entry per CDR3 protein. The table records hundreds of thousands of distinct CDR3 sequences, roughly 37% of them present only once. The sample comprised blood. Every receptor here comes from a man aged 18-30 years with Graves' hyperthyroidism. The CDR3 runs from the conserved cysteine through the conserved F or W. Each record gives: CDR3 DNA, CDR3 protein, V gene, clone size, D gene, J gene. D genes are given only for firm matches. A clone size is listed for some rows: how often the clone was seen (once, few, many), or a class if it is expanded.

TGTGCCAGTATGGGCAAGGCAGAACCTGGGGCCAACGTCCTGACTTTC	CASMGKAEPGANVLTF	TRBV19	many	NA	TRBJ2-6
TGTGCCAGCAGCCATGTTAGCGGGACGGGGGAGCAGTACTTC	CASSHVSGTGEQYF	TRBV12-3/TRBV12-4	NA	TRBD2	TRBJ2-7
TGTGCCAGCAGCTTAGGGGACCCTGGGGGAGAGACCCAGCATTTT	CASSLGDPGGETQHF	TRBV7-2	once	NA	TRBJ1-5
TGCAGTGCGTACCGGGACACCCAAGAGACCCAGTACTTC	CSAYRDTQETQYF	TRBV20-1	many	NA	TRBJ2-5
TGTGCCAGCAGTAAAGGACTAGCGGGCGAGACCCAGTACTTC	CASSKGLAGETQYF	TRBV6-5	few	TRBD2	TRBJ2-5
TGTGCCAGCAGTGGGGGGGGACTCCCTAACTCTGGAAACACCATATATTTT	CASSGGGLPNSGNTIYF	TRBV2	many	NA	TRBJ1-3
TGTGCCAGCAGACCCCACGACAGGGAGAAGGCTAGCGGACTCTCCTACGAGCAGTACTTC	CASRPHDREKASGLSYEQYF	TRBV7-2	NA	NA	TRBJ2-7
TGTGCCAGCAGCCCAGACAGAAGTATCGATGAGCAGTTCTTC	CASSPDRSIDEQFF	TRBV7-2	once	NA	TRBJ2-1
TGCAGTGCCCCGGGGAAGAACACCGGGGAGCTGTTTTTT	CSAPGKNTGELFF	TRBV20-1	once	NA	TRBJ2-2
TGTGCCAGCAGCCTCTGGACAGGGGCCAATGAAAAACTGTTTTTT	CASSLWTGANEKLFF	TRBV9	NA	TRBD1	TRBJ1-4
TGCGCCAGCAGCTTCGGGACAGCAGAAGGTCTCCAAGAGACCCAGTACTTC	CASSFGTAEGLQETQYF	TRBV5-1	NA	TRBD1	TRBJ2-5
TGCAGTGCTAGAAGTAGTGGGACACCTAATTCACCCCTCCACTTT	CSARSSGTPNSPLHF	TRBV20-1	many	NA	TRBJ1-6
TGTGCCAGCAGCTCGGAGGGGCGGATGAACACTGAAGCTTTCTTT	CASSSEGRMNTEAFF	TRBV13	NA	NA	TRBJ1-1
TGTGCCAGTAGTACGCCACGGGAGACCCAGTACTTC	CASSTPRETQYF	TRBV19	many	NA	TRBJ2-5
TGCAGTGCGACGTCCGGGACAGAAGAGTATAATTCACCCCTCCACTTT	CSATSGTEEYNSPLHF	TRBV20-1	many	TRBD1	TRBJ1-6
TGCAGCCTGTACCCGGAGGGCCGGGCCGAAGCTTTCTTT	CSLYPEGRAEAFF	TRBV29-1	many	NA	TRBJ1-1
TGCAGTGCTAGTGGCTCAGGGGGCATCGGGGAGCTGTTTTTT	CSASGSGGIGELFF	TRBV20-1	NA	TRBD1	TRBJ2-2
TGTGCCAGCCGGACCAGGGGGGGCGGGAGTTCACCCCTCCACTTT	CASRTRGGGSSPLHF	TRBV2	NA	TRBD1	TRBJ1-6
TGTGCCAGCAGTCGCAGGGGACTAAACTCACCCCTCCACTTT	CASSRRGLNSPLHF	TRBV2	many	NA	TRBJ1-6
TGCAGCGTTGAAGACGTGGTGACAGGGATGCGGGAGACCCAGTACTTC	CSVEDVVTGMRETQYF	TRBV29-1	many	TRBD1	TRBJ2-5
TGCGCCAGCAGTGGGGGAGGCAGGTCGGAGACCCAGTACTTC	CASSGGGRSETQYF	TRBV10-1	many	NA	TRBJ2-5
TGTGCCAGCAGCTCGGGACAGTTCAATCAGCCCCAGCATTTT	CASSSGQFNQPQHF	TRBV5-8	many	TRBD1	TRBJ1-5
TGTGCCAGCAGCCGACTGAACTCCTACGAGCAGTACTTC	CASSRLNSYEQYF	TRBV7-9	NA	NA	TRBJ2-7
TGTGCCAGCAGCTTAGTTCGGACAGGGGATGGCTACACCTTC	CASSLVRTGDGYTF	TRBV11-2	NA	TRBD1	TRBJ1-2
TGTGCCAGCAGCCGAGACAGCGGGGGAGCGAACACTGAAGCTTTCTTT	CASSRDSGGANTEAFF	TRBV7-8	once	NA	TRBJ1-1
TGTGCCAGCAGTGCAGGACAGTTTCAGACCCAGCATTTT	CASSAGQFQTQHF	TRBV2	many	NA	TRBJ1-5
TGTGCCAGCAGCTTAAGGCCCGGGGAGCTGTTTTTT	CASSLRPGELFF	TRBV7-3	many	NA	TRBJ2-2
TGTGCCAGCAGTTACTCGGGCGGCCTTCGGGAGCAGTACTTC	CASSYSGGLREQYF	TRBV11-1	NA	NA	TRBJ2-7
TGTGCCAGCAGTCCCGGACAGGAATATAACGAGCAGTACTTC	CASSPGQEYNEQYF	TRBV9	once	TRBD1	TRBJ2-7
TGTGCCAGCAGCCAGAGTCCTCTCTACGATGGCTACACCTTC	CASSQSPLYDGYTF	TRBV5-5	NA	NA	TRBJ1-2
TGTGCCAGCAGCCCAGGGCCTAGCGGGGGCTACGAGCAGTACTTC	CASSPGPSGGYEQYF	TRBV7-6	NA	TRBD2	TRBJ2-7
TGTGCCAGCAGGCAGAGACAACAGGGGATGTACTTC	CASRQRQQGMYF	TRBV12-3/TRBV12-4	few	TRBD1	TRBJ2-7
TGTGCCGGCTCACCATGGCCTCGGGACAGTAGCAATCAGCCCCAGCATTTT	CAGSPWPRDSSNQPQHF	TRBV10-3	NA	TRBD1	TRBJ1-5
TGCGCCAGCAGCTTGGACAGGCGCAACTATGGCTACACCTTC	CASSLDRRNYGYTF	TRBV5-1	few	NA	TRBJ1-2
TGTGCCAGCAGTTTACAACTAGCGGGAGCCGGGGAAAAACTGTTTTTT	CASSLQLAGAGEKLFF	TRBV12-3/TRBV12-4	NA	NA	TRBJ1-4
TGTGCCAGCAGTAGAAATGTGGGAGGGCCGCTCGAGCAGTACTTC	CASSRNVGGPLEQYF	TRBV2	NA	TRBD2	TRBJ2-7
TGCAGCGTTGAAAGAGGGTACCTAGAAGCTTTCTTT	CSVERGYLEAFF	TRBV29-1	many	NA	TRBJ1-1
TGTGCCAGCAGCTCACCCTGGATGGGCACCGGGGAGCTGTTTTTT	CASSSPWMGTGELFF	TRBV11-2	few	NA	TRBJ2-2
TGCAGTGCCCAAATCCTAGAGACCCAGTACTTC	CSAQILETQYF	TRBV20-1	many	NA	TRBJ2-5
TGTGCCAGCAGTGCGGACAGACAAGAGACCCAGTACTTC	CASSADRQETQYF	TRBV2	many	NA	TRBJ2-5
TGTGCCAGCAGTACCGACCTCATGAACACTGAAGCTTTCTTT	CASSTDLMNTEAFF	TRBV12-3/TRBV12-4	few	NA	TRBJ1-1
TGTGCCAGCAGCTCCGGACAGGGGGGGTACGGGGAGCTGTTTTTT	CASSSGQGGYGELFF	TRBV7-9	few	TRBD1	TRBJ2-2
TGTGCCATCAGTGATGGGGAGGGGCGGAACACTGAAGCTTTCTTT	CAISDGEGRNTEAFF	TRBV10-3	NA	NA	TRBJ1-1
TGTGCCAGCAGCGTCCGACTAGCGGGAACGTACGAGCAGTACTTC	CASSVRLAGTYEQYF	TRBV5-8	NA	TRBD2	TRBJ2-7
TGTGCCAGCAGCCAGTCTGCGGGCAGGGCTAGGGAGACCCAGTACTTC	CASSQSAGRARETQYF	TRBV7-9	few	NA	TRBJ2-5
TGTGCCATCAGCTGGGACAGGGTCTACGAGCAGTACTTC	CAISWDRVYEQYF	TRBV10-3	many	TRBD1	TRBJ2-7
TGCAGTGCTAGGGGATCAGAGAGTAACTATGGCTACACCTTC	CSARGSESNYGYTF	TRBV20-1	few	NA	TRBJ1-2
TGTGCCAGCAGCGTAAGGCCCCTAGGAGGGGGTGGGGAGACCCAGTACTTC	CASSVRPLGGGGETQYF	TRBV9	few	NA	TRBJ2-5
TGCAGCGTCGCGGGGAATTTGAACACTGAAGCTTTC	CSVAGNLNTEAF	TRBV29-1	NA	NA	TRBJ2-6
TGTGCCAGCAGTGGTGGTCTAAATCAGCCCCAGTACTTC	CASSGGLNQPQYF	TRBV2	NA	NA	TRBJ2-5
TGTGCCATCAGTGAGAGGTCCGGTGGATACACCTTC	CAISERSGGYTF	TRBV10-3	NA	NA	TRBJ1-2
TGTGCCAGCAGCGGGACAGGGGCCGGCACCGGGGAGCTGTTTTTT	CASSGTGAGTGELFF	TRBV9	NA	TRBD1	TRBJ2-2
TGTGCCATCAGTGAGTCCAGTAATTCTAACTACGAGCAGTACTTC	CAISESSNSNYEQYF	TRBV10-3	many	NA	TRBJ2-7
TGTGCCAGTAACTTCATGGGTACTGAAGCTTTCTTT	CASNFMGTEAFF	TRBV19	few	NA	TRBJ1-1
TGTGCCAGCAGCCAAGAATCTGCCAGCGGTGAAGAGACCCAGTACTTC	CASSQESASGEETQYF	TRBV9	NA	NA	TRBJ2-5
TGCAGTGCTAGCCCTAGCGGGGGGCCCTCCTACGAGCAGTACTTC	CSASPSGGPSYEQYF	TRBV20-1	few	TRBD2	TRBJ2-7
TGCGCCAGCAGCTCCCGGTGGACGAACACTGAAGCTTTCTTT	CASSSRWTNTEAFF	TRBV5-1	NA	NA	TRBJ1-1
TGCAGCGCTTTCGGGGGGGTTTTCGCCTACGAGCAGTACTTC	CSAFGGVFAYEQYF	TRBV29-1	NA	TRBD2	TRBJ2-7
TGTGCCAGCAGCTCTTGGTCCGGTTTGGAGACCCAGCATTTT	CASSSWSGLETQHF	TRBV7-2	NA	NA	TRBJ1-5